This T cell receptor (beta chain) was recorded in a study of blood T cell repertoires in COVID-19. Study information: Samples came from the United States, Italy and Spain, spanning acute and convalescent COVID-19. The cDNA or gDNA used as material had been derived from T cells, B-cell-depleted T cells, or PBMCs.

The Seattle patients, enrolled during active infection, were followed longitudinally. Trimming pared 5 bases from V and 10 bases from J, leaving 17 bases between. The germline V gene encodes CDR1 MDHEN and CDR2 SYDVKM. This CDR3 region has 13 residues. Original data processing: Estimation of nucleated cell counts relied on the amplification of reference gene primers. Assay: immunoSEQ multiplex PCR; the TCRdb copy retains only in-frame clones and omits some. V and J calls and clone size come straight from that table; D and trimming were deduced from the DNA. The table has roughly 60,000 clones, 75% to 85% seen once.

The chain is built from TRBV28 and TRBJ1-2; no definite D call. Sequencing was done on a sample of peripheral blood. The TCR sequence derives from a man aged 50 to 60 with COVID-19, enrolled during active disease. The CDR3 DNA sequence: TGTGCCAGCAGTATACAGAGCCCCCTTCTCTACACCTTC. Its translation is CASSIQSPLLYTF.